The table lists the clone carrying this TCR beta chain with a few counts. The antigen is unknown. After removal of 6 bases from V and 4 bases from J, the junction contained 12 bases not matched to a gene. The CDR3 loop spans 17 amino acids. Germline V gives CDR1 MDHEN, CDR2 SYDVKM. This sample was taken from a study of breast tumors, draining lymph nodes, adjacent tissues. Study-wide results and limits: Most tumor T cells seemingly derive from lymph node, then expand in tumor. Data only fit, rather than demonstrated, lymph node origin of most tumor T cells. Tumor TCR diversity was below lymph nodes but above nontumor tissue.

Breast cancer patients provided tissue from their axillary draining lymph nodes. TCRdb ran MiXCR on the multiplex PCR reads and lists one entry per CDR3 protein. This table holds 80,000 to 130,000 distinct CDR3 sequences, about 20% found once. This receptor was obtained from a female donor with breast cancer. Some clones in this sample may be carry-over from other donors' samples. The sequenced sample consisted of axillary lymph node tissue. This chain uses TRBV28 with TRBJ2-3; the match to TRBD2 covers 11 bases. In DNA, the CDR3 is TGTGCCAGCAGCCAATTTAGCGGGAGGGCCTTTTCAGATACGCAGTATTTT. It translates to CASSQFSGRAFSDTQYF.